The rows below give T cell receptor beta chains drawn from one sample of a study of blood T cell repertoires in COVID-19. Here immunoSEQ multiplex PCR was the method, and the copy in TCRdb shows in-frame clones only, minus some. The table lists 200,000 to 250,000 clones, more than 80% of them singletons. The sample taken for sequencing was PBMCs or T cells enriched from blood (not recorded which). Every receptor here comes from a man in his fifties or sixties who had been exposed to COVID-19. Both conserved end residues are trimmed from each CDR3. The order of the fields is CDR3 protein, V gene, D gene, J gene, clone size. D genes are given only for firm matches. For some rows the clone size is stated as once, few or many, or as a class when expanded; others skip it.

CDR3 protein: ASSYLGGMNTEAF
V gene: TRBV27
D gene: -
J gene: TRBJ1-1
clone size: -

CDR3 protein: AWSVIATLTEAF
V gene: TRBV30
D gene: -
J gene: TRBJ1-1
clone size: -

CDR3 protein: ASSSQGAFGNEQF
V gene: TRBV9
D gene: TRBD1
J gene: TRBJ2-1
clone size: once

CDR3 protein: ASSLFSGSQNIQY
V gene: TRBV5-6
D gene: TRBD2
J gene: TRBJ2-4
clone size: -

CDR3 protein: ASSDSVQEACETQY
V gene: TRBV6-4
D gene: -
J gene: TRBJ2-5
clone size: -

CDR3 protein: ATSREGTAYEQY
V gene: TRBV15
D gene: TRBD1
J gene: TRBJ2-7
clone size: -

CDR3 protein: ASSLGLAGGISYNEQF
V gene: TRBV5-4
D gene: TRBD2
J gene: TRBJ2-1
clone size: -

CDR3 protein: SASSGVRETQY
V gene: TRBV20-1
D gene: -
J gene: TRBJ2-5
clone size: -

CDR3 protein: ASRQDSNQPQH
V gene: TRBV5-1
D gene: -
J gene: TRBJ1-5
clone size: -

CDR3 protein: ASSYSDSLYGYT
V gene: TRBV6-6
D gene: -
J gene: TRBJ1-2
clone size: -

CDR3 protein: ASSFDRGTNEKLF
V gene: TRBV5-4
D gene: TRBD1
J gene: TRBJ1-4
clone size: -

CDR3 protein: ASSQGQTYGYT
V gene: TRBV3-1/TRBV3-2
D gene: TRBD1
J gene: TRBJ1-2
clone size: -

CDR3 protein: ATKTQGTNTEAF
V gene: TRBV15
D gene: -
J gene: TRBJ1-1
clone size: -

CDR3 protein: SVDREGTEAF
V gene: TRBV29-1
D gene: -
J gene: TRBJ1-1
clone size: -

CDR3 protein: ASSGTGLRPLGNTIY
V gene: TRBV19
D gene: TRBD1
J gene: TRBJ1-3
clone size: once

CDR3 protein: ASSLSGNYGYT
V gene: TRBV28
D gene: -
J gene: TRBJ1-2
clone size: once

CDR3 protein: ASSLVGSLNTEAF
V gene: TRBV5-6
D gene: -
J gene: TRBJ1-1
clone size: -

CDR3 protein: ASSLGMGTEGYT
V gene: TRBV27
D gene: -
J gene: TRBJ1-2
clone size: -

CDR3 protein: ASSIGTGRMMNTEAF
V gene: TRBV19
D gene: TRBD1
J gene: TRBJ1-1
clone size: once

CDR3 protein: ASSSRRGGSIDEQF
V gene: TRBV28
D gene: TRBD2
J gene: TRBJ2-1
clone size: -

CDR3 protein: ASSFPGLAGGTDTQY
V gene: TRBV27
D gene: TRBD2
J gene: TRBJ2-3
clone size: -

CDR3 protein: ASTDGTGGNEQF
V gene: TRBV27
D gene: TRBD1
J gene: TRBJ2-1
clone size: -

CDR3 protein: ATSDPQVYGYT
V gene: TRBV24-1
D gene: -
J gene: TRBJ1-2
clone size: -

CDR3 protein: ASSLTGPQSGEQF
V gene: TRBV5-1
D gene: -
J gene: TRBJ2-1
clone size: -

CDR3 protein: ASRQGGLEQY
V gene: TRBV27
D gene: TRBD1
J gene: TRBJ2-7
clone size: -

CDR3 protein: ASGLPNTGELF
V gene: TRBV12-5
D gene: -
J gene: TRBJ2-2
clone size: -

CDR3 protein: ASSVGSSYNSPLH
V gene: TRBV2
D gene: -
J gene: TRBJ1-6
clone size: -